Following are 31 T cell receptor beta chains from one sample sequenced in a study of Graves' ophthalmopathy and Graves' hyperthyroidism. Amplification of the TCR beta CDR3 regions used RNA transcripts (as template). Second-round multiplex PCR followed a first-round RT-PCR using HTBI primers. TCRdb passed the multiplex PCR reads through MiXCR, listing each CDR3 protein once. This sample has 220,000 or so distinct CDR3 sequences, with roughly 21% found just once. Material for sequencing was peripheral blood. These receptors all stem from a woman in her forties or fifties with Graves' ophthalmopathy.

The chain combines TRBV7-9 with TRBJ1-2; D possibly corresponds to TRBD1 (5 bases). Germline assignment: CDR1 SEHNR and CDR2 FQNEAQ (reference sequence). This CDR3 contains 14 residues. V was shortened by 5 bases and J by 8 bases, with 18 bases between the two germline ends. This CDR3 reads CASSPVQGASGYTF. The CDR3 region has the DNA TGTGCCAGCAGCCCAGTTCAGGGAGCGTCCGGCTACACCTTC.

In this sample, this clonotype turned up many times. The chain is built from TRBV12-3 or TRBV12-4 and TRBJ1-2; a weak D match, TRBD1 (5 bases). This CDR3 comprises 16 residues. The V and J ends lost 5 bases and 0 bases respectively, with 16 bases between them. The CDR3 loop is CASSPTTAGANYGYTF. Here the CDR3 DNA reads TGTGCCAGCAGTCCAACGACAGCCGGAGCTAACTATGGCTACACCTTC.

This sequence joins TRBV10-1 and TRBJ2-5; 9 bases agree with TRBD1. Trimming cost V 1 base and J 4 bases; bases outside gene matches: 7. CDR3 length: 16 residues. Per the germline V gene, CDR1 is WNHNN and CDR2 is SYGVQD (reference sequence). As DNA, the CDR3 is TGCGCCAGCAGTGAGTACGCCGGGACAGGGACAGAGACCCAGTACTTC. This translates into CASSEYAGTGTETQYF.

There are many counts of this clonotype. The rearrangement uses TRBV6-1 and TRBJ1-1; maybe TRBD1 (5 bases). V lost 5 bases and J lost 0, with 13 bases in between. CDR1 and CDR2 from the germline V gene are MNHNS and SASEGT. The length of the CDR3 is 15 residues. CDR3 sequence: CASSKRQTMNTEAFF. In DNA form, the CDR3 reads TGTGCCAGCAGTAAAAGACAGACCATGAACACTGAAGCTTTCTTT.

This clonotype was observed many times. The genes are TRBV20-1 and TRBJ2-7; 14 bases fit TRBD2. CDR3 length equals 14 residues. With V trimmed by 0 bases and J by 5 bases, 0 bases remained unmatched. The germline gives CDR1 DFQATT, CDR2 SNEGSKA (reference sequence). CDR3 coding DNA: TGCAGTGCTAGAGAGGGACTAGCGGGAGACGAGCAGTACTTC. This translates into CSAREGLAGDEQYF.

This clonotype was recorded at least ten times. The chain carries TRBV6-1 and TRBJ1-1; the D gene is possibly TRBD1 (5 bases). CDR1 and CDR2 from the germline V gene are MNHNS and SASEGT. V dropped 10 bases and J dropped 5 bases, with 20 bases sitting between them. This CDR3 has 14 amino acids. CDR3 sequence (DNA): TGTGCCACCTTCCCAGGATCCCGGGGGACTGAAGCTTTCTTT. Its protein is CATFPGSRGTEAFF.

This clonotype occurred many times. The chain is built from TRBV6-1 and TRBJ1-1, with a possible D match to TRBD1 (6 bases). The CDR3 loop spans 10 amino acids. Germline V gives CDR1 MNHNS, CDR2 SASEGT. V was shortened by 9 bases and J by 9 bases, with 11 bases between the two germline ends. This chain's CDR3 is CASTQGKAFF. In nucleotides, the CDR3 is TGTGCCAGTACTCAGGGGAAAGCTTTCTTT.

This clonotype occurred many times. This chain connects TRBV20-1 to TRBJ2-5; 11 nucleotides agree with TRBD2. J lost 2 bases, V lost 4 bases, and 3 bases had no gene match. The CDR3 sequence is 14 residues long. CDR1 is DFQATT, CDR2 SNEGSKA, per germline (reference sequence). Here the CDR3 DNA reads TGCAGTGCTACCGGGACTAGCGGACAAGAGACCCAGTACTTC. Its translation: CSATGTSGQETQYF.

This clonotype has at least ten counts. Here the CDR3 reads CASSFDRGPYEQYF. CDR3 nucleotides: TGCGCCAGCAGCTTCGACAGGGGACCCTACGAGCAGTACTTC. The chain couples TRBV5-1 to TRBJ2-7, with TRBD1 identical over 8 bases. The germline gives CDR1 SGHRS, CDR2 YFSETQ. With 2 bases clipped from V and 2 bases from J, the junction kept 3 bases outside the gene matches. This CDR3 has 14 residues.

This clonotype was seen ten or more times. The rearrangement uses TRBV2 and TRBJ2-3, with TRBD1 matching over 9 bases. CDR1 and CDR2 (germline): SNHLY, FYNNEI. With V trimmed by 7 bases and J by 4 bases, 9 bases remained unmatched. The CDR3 is 15 residues long. The CDR3 protein is CASISTGGGPDTQYF. The CDR3 coding sequence is TGTGCCAGCATCAGTACAGGGGGCGGTCCAGATACGCAGTATTTT.

V and J are TRBV27 and TRBJ2-2, with a weak D call TRBD2 (6 bases). The CDR3 spans 17 residues. Germline assignment: CDR1 MNHEY and CDR2 SMNVEV (reference sequence). V was cut by 2 bases and J by 5 bases, with 18 bases left in between. CDR3 in DNA: TGTGCCAGCAGTTTAAGTTTCGGGGGTAGCGGAACCGGGGAGCTGTTTTTT. Encoded protein: CASSLSFGGSGTGELFF.

This clonotype has ten or more counts. J is TRBJ1-1 and V is TRBV19; D is possibly TRBD1 (6 bases). Trimming pared 7 bases from V and 4 bases from J, leaving 19 bases between. Germline V lookup: CDR1 LNHDA, CDR2 SQIVND (reference sequence). The CDR3 sequence is 15 residues long. The CDR3 reads CASNPGRGWGTEAFF. CDR3 DNA sequence: TGTGCCAGTAACCCCGGGAGGGGGTGGGGCACTGAAGCTTTCTTT.

A note on this clonotype: One base away lies a much larger clone, so this may be a sequencing read error. Without the conserved terminal phenylalanine or tryptophan, this CDR3 likely stems from a read error. The DNA is left out, because the CDR3 cannot be placed on it with certainty; the CDR3 is given as TCRdb lists it. The chain combines TRBV2 with TRBJ1-2; the table's TRBD1 call for D was not verified on the DNA. A total of 10 residues make up the CDR3, ends included. Germline-derived CDR1 and CDR2 are SNHLY and FYNNEI. CDR3 loop: CASSSTGASS.

Notes on this clonotype: A single base separates this from a much larger clone, so it may be a read error. The CDR3 end shows no conserved phenylalanine or tryptophan, and so a read error is likely. The V gene is TRBV5-4, the J gene TRBJ1-5; D ambiguous. V lost 0 bases, J lost 0 bases, and 13 bases lay in between. CDR1 SGHNT and CDR2 YYREEE come from the germline V gene (reference sequence). The CDR3 has 17 amino acids. CDR3 nucleotides: TGTGCCAGCAGCTTGGGGCGGCCGGGTTATAGCAATCAGCCCCAGCATCTT. Residues: CASSLGRPGYSNQPQHL.

This clonotype occurred a few times. This rearrangement joins TRBV27 to TRBJ2-2, with D maybe TRBD2 (6 bases). The germline V and J ends were trimmed by 6 bases and 10 bases, with 15 bases remaining between them. CDR3 length equals 13 residues. The germline V gene has CDR1 MNHEY and CDR2 SMNVEV (reference sequence). The CDR3 DNA is TGTGCCAGCAGGGGACTGGGCTTTTTGGAGCTGTTTTTT. Residues: CASRGLGFLELFF.

This clonotype was picked up many times. The chain carries TRBV20-1 and TRBJ1-3, with D possibly TRBD1 on 5 matching bases. In germline, CDR1 is DFQATT, CDR2 SNEGSKA (reference sequence). CDR3 length equals 13 residues. V lost 6 bases, J lost 3 bases, and 12 bases lay in between. The CDR3 loop reads CSAADSDGNTIYF. CDR3 sequence (DNA): TGCAGTGCCGCTGACAGTGATGGAAACACCATATATTTT.

This clonotype was counted at least ten times. The V and J genes are TRBV15 and TRBJ1-2, with 7 positions matching TRBD1. CDR3 length: 15 residues. CDR1 is LNHNV and CDR2 is YYDKDF in the germline V gene (reference sequence). Losses at the gene ends were 2 bases for V and 8 bases for J; bases not matched to a gene: 11. CDR3 sequence (DNA): TGTGCCACCAGCAGATCGGACAGGCCATCTGGGGGCTACACCTTC. Its translation is CATSRSDRPSGGYTF.

This clonotype was observed once. The chain links TRBV19 to TRBJ1-2; a possible D gene is TRBD1 (6 bases). V was cut by 4 bases and J by 8 bases, with 17 bases left in between. There are 14 residues in the CDR3. The germline gives CDR1 LNHDA, CDR2 SQIVND (reference sequence). This CDR3 is CASSTTGHARGYTF. The CDR3 DNA follows: TGTGCCAGTAGTACTACAGGGCACGCAAGGGGCTACACCTTC.

This clonotype was counted at least ten times. The chain uses TRBV6-1 and TRBJ1-3, with D possibly matching TRBD1 (6 bases). Trimming took off 5 bases at V and 0 bases at J, with 11 bases between the two ends. The germline gives CDR1 MNHNS, CDR2 SASEGT. The CDR3 covers 15 residues. The CDR3 here is CASSRGQTSGNTIYF. CDR3 nucleotide sequence: TGTGCCAGCAGTAGGGGACAAACCTCTGGAAACACCATATATTTT.

This clonotype was observed at least ten times. In DNA, the CDR3 is TGTGCCAGTAGTTGGGACGGTGTGGAGGCAGGGAACACTGAAGCTTTCTTT. This gives the protein CASSWDGVEAGNTEAFF. V gene TRBV19 combines with J gene TRBJ1-1; D may be TRBD1 (5 bases). Trimming removed 5 bases at V and 1 base at J, with 20 bases between. The length of the CDR3 is 17 residues. The V gene's germline CDR1 is LNHDA and CDR2 SQIVND (reference sequence).

This clonotype was seen ten or more times. This chain connects TRBV20-1 to TRBJ1-5; D unresolved. The CDR3 has 13 residues. V lost 2 bases to trimming and J lost 0 bases, with 5 bases between them. Germline assignment: CDR1 DFQATT and CDR2 SNEGSKA (reference sequence). CDR3 sequence reads: CSARWSSNQPQHF. The CDR3 DNA reads as TGCAGTGCTAGATGGTCTAGCAATCAGCCCCAGCATTTT.

The chain recombines TRBV15 with TRBJ2-6, with 8 positions matching TRBD1. The CDR3 length is 16 residues. Germline V lookup: CDR1 LNHNV, CDR2 YYDKDF (reference sequence). Trimming took 7 bases from V and 0 from J; bases not matched to a gene: 5. The CDR3 nucleotides read TGTGCCACCACGGACAGGGTTTTCTCTGGGGCCAACGTCCTGACTTTC. It encodes CATTDRVFSGANVLTF.

This sequence joins TRBV6-2 or TRBV6-3 and TRBJ2-7; 7 nucleotides line up with TRBD1. This CDR3 is built from 14 residues. Looked up from germline, CDR1 is MNHEY and CDR2 is SVGEGT. The V and J ends lost 8 bases and 6 bases, in that order; junction bases with no gene match: 13. This chain's CDR3 is CASGKTGYRGEQYF. The CDR3 DNA follows: TGTGCCAGCGGTAAGACAGGGTATAGAGGCGAGCAGTACTTC.

V is TRBV18 and J is TRBJ2-4, with D uncertain. The CDR3 totals 11 residues. Germline lookup yields CDR1 KGHSH and CDR2 LQKENI. The V end was cut by 3 bases, the J end by 10 bases, with 7 bases between. CDR3 amino acids: CASSPSGIQYF. CDR3 bases: TGTGCCAGCTCACCGTCGGGTATTCAGTACTTC.

The chain couples TRBV29-1 to TRBJ1-2; tentative D call: TRBD1 (5 bases). The CDR3 extends over 13 amino acids. Trimming removed 6 bases from V and 2 bases from J, with 13 bases in between. From germline, CDR1 is SQVTM and CDR2 ANQGSEA. CDR3 nucleotides: TGCAGCGTCAAAGGGGCTGAGAACTATGGCTACACCTTC. Protein: CSVKGAENYGYTF.

In this sample, this clonotype turned up many times. One end of the junction is discordant with germline, which a read error may explain. The J gene is TRBJ2-7, the V gene TRBV2; D is perhaps TRBD1 (5 bases). Germline CDR1 reads SNHLY; CDR2 reads FYNNEI. The CDR3 extends over 13 amino acids. The CDR3 region is CASREAGTYEQYF. The DNA for the CDR3 is TGTGCCAGCAGGGAAGCAGGGACCTACGAGCAGTACTTC.

This clonotype was found many times. This sequence joins TRBV20-1 and TRBJ1-1, with D possibly TRBD1 on 6 matching bases. Germline lookup yields CDR1 DFQATT and CDR2 SNEGSKA (reference sequence). The CDR3 covers 15 residues. Trimming cost V 3 bases and J 1 base, with 15 bases left between them. The CDR3 region has the DNA TGCAGTGCTAGGCGACCGACAGGCCCGAACACTGAAGCTTTCTTT. The encoded protein is CSARRPTGPNTEAFF.

This clonotype has ten or more counts. This chain links TRBV6-5 with TRBJ1-2; no clear D gene. Germline values: CDR1 MNHEY, CDR2 SVGAGI. V gave up 5 bases and J gave up 2 bases, with 6 bases separating them. The length of the CDR3 is 12 residues. This CDR3 is CASSNQNYGYTF. CDR3 DNA sequence: TGTGCCAGCAGTAACCAAAACTATGGCTACACCTTC.

This sequence joins TRBV28 and TRBJ2-7; 10 bases fit TRBD1. The junction had 11 bases not matched to a gene; V was cut back by 8 bases and J by 4 bases. Germline CDR1 and CDR2: MDHEN and SYDVKM. The CDR3 extends over 15 amino acids. The CDR3 DNA is TGTGCCAGCCAAGAAAGCGGGACAGGGGTTTACGAGCAGTACTTC. Protein product: CASQESGTGVYEQYF.

This clonotype was found a few times. V usage is TRBV11-3 and J usage is TRBJ1-1, with no clear D. Germline CDR1 reads SGHNT; CDR2 reads YENEEA. This CDR3 spans 15 amino acids. Trimming took 0 bases from V and 0 from J, leaving 8 bases between them. CDR3 coding DNA: TGTGCCAGCAGCTTAGATTCGGGCGTGAACACTGAAGCTTTCTTT. This gives the protein CASSLDSGVNTEAFF.

A few counts support this clonotype. The rearrangement links TRBV7-9 to TRBJ2-7; no clear D gene. The ends were cut back, 5 bases at V and 3 bases at J, with 8 bases in the middle. Looked up from germline, CDR1 is SEHNR and CDR2 is FQNEAQ (reference sequence). The CDR3 loop spans 12 amino acids. In DNA form, the CDR3 reads TGTGCCAGCAGCCGATACGACTACGAGCAGTACTTC. Its translation is CASSRYDYEQYF.